This T cell receptor beta chain was sequenced during a study of neurological immune-mediated disorders. Time point: longitudinal time-point 2. Trimming cost V 5 bases and J 5 bases, with 11 bases left between them. Germline V gene sequence: CDR1 SGHRS, CDR2 YFSETQ. CDR3 length: 14 amino acids. This clonotype was detected ten times or more. TCRdb re-analysed the 5' RACE reads in MiXCR, keeping a single row per CDR3 protein. Of about 90,000 distinct CDR3 sequences in the sample, approximately 13% were seen once. The receptor was derived from a female donor with HTLV-1-associated myelopathy (HAM/TSP). What was sequenced was PBMCs. The rearrangement uses TRBV5-1 and TRBJ1-6; D unclear. CDR3 sequence (DNA): TGCGCCAGCAGGTTGCAGGTAGATAATTCACCCCTCCACTTT. This codes for CASRLQVDNSPLHF.